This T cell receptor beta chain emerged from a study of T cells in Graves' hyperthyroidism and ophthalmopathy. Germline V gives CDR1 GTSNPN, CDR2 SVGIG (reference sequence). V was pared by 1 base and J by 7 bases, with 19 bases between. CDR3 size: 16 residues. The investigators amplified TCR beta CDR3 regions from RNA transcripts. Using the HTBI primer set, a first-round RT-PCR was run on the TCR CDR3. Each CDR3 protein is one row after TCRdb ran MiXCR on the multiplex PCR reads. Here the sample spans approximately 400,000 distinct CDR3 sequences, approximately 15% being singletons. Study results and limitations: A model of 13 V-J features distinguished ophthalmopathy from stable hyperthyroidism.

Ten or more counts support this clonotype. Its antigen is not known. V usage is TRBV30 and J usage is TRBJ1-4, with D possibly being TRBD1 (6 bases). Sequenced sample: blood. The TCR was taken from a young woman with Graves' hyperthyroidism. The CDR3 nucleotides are TGTGCCTGGAGTGAGGGGACAAGAATGGTAACTGAAAAACTGTTTTTT. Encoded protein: CAWSEGTRMVTEKLFF.